This T cell receptor beta chain was sequenced in a study of naive and memory T cell subsets. This clonotype was seen only a few times. V was trimmed by 2 bases and J by 6 bases, leaving 11 bases between them. From germline, CDR1 is KGHSH and CDR2 LQKENI. This CDR3 has 13 amino acids. The library had UMIs added by 3' ligation of an oligonucleotide to TCR cDNA. Whole-blood samples were 2.5 to 3 ml of peripheral blood from healthy adult volunteers. Reverse transcription used DNase-treated unsorted total RNA, aiming for roughly 1 to 1000 ng. Amplification of ligated cDNA took four PCR rounds with SP2 and nested alpha and beta constant primers. TCRdb called the 5' RACE reads again in MiXCR, with one record for every CDR3 protein. Here the sample spans more than 50,000 distinct CDR3 sequences, approximately 8.5% being singletons.

This TCR came from a female donor in good health. The J gene is TRBJ2-7, the V gene TRBV18; a possible D gene is TRBD1 (6 bases). The CDR3 is CASSPSGAAEQYF. CDR3 nucleotide sequence: TGTGCCAGCTCACCATCAGGGGCGGCCGAGCAGTACTTC. Full variable domain (missing parts from reference TRBV18 and TRBJ2-7): NAGVMQNPRHLVRRRGQEARLRCSPMKGHSHVYWYRQLPEEGLKFMVYLQKENIIDESGMPKERFSAEFPKEGPSILRIQQVVRGDSAAYFCASSPSGAAEQYFGPGTRLTVT.